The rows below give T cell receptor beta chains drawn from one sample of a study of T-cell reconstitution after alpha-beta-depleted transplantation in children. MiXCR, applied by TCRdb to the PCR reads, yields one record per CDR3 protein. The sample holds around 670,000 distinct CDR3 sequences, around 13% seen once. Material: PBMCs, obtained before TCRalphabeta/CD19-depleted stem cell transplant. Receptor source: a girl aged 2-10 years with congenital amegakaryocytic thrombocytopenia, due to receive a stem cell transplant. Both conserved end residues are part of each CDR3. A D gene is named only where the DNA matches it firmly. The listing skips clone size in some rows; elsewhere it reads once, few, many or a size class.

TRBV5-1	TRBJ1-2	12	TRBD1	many	TGCGCCAGCAGCTCTGGGACAGACGGCTACACCTTC	CASSSGTDGYTF
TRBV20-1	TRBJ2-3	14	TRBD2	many	TGCAGTGCTAGATCGGGAGGGGACACAGATACGCAGTATTTT	CSARSGGDTDTQYF
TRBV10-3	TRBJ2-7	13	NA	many	TGTGCCATCTCGCCGGGCGGTCCCTACGAGCAGTACTTC	CAISPGGPYEQYF
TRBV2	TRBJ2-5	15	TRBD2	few	TGTGCCCGCTCCATAGCGGGAGTGGGGATTGGGACCCAGTACTTC	CARSIAGVGIGTQYF
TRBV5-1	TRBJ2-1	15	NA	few	TGCGCCAGCAGCTTGGGGGGGGGCGACGTCAATGAGCAGTTCTTC	CASSLGGGDVNEQFF
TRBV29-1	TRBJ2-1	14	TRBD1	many	TGCAGTCTTGGGGGCAGGGGGTCCTACAATGAGCAGTTCTTC	CSLGGRGSYNEQFF
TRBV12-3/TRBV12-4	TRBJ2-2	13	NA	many	TGTGCCAGCCGGGGACTGAACACCGGGGAGCTGTTTTTT	CASRGLNTGELFF
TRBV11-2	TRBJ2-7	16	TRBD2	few	TGTGCCAGCAGCTTAGTTGGTAGCGGGAGTGGGCACGAGCAGTACTTC	CASSLVGSGSGHEQYF
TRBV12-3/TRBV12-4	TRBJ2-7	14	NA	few	TGTGCCAGCAGTGTCGGGACACCTACCTACGAGCAGTACTTC	CASSVGTPTYEQYF
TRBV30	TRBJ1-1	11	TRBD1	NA	TGTGCCTGGAGTCTGGACAGGGAAGCTTTCTTT	CAWSLDREAFF
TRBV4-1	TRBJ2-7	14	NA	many	TGCGCCAGCAGCCAAGTAGCTCATCAACACGAGCAGTACTTC	CASSQVAHQHEQYF
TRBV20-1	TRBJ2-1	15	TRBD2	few	TGCAGTGCTAGTGGTCTTCTAGCGGGGGAGAATGAGCAGTTCTTC	CSASGLLAGENEQFF
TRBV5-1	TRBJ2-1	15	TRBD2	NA	TGCGCCAGCAGCCCGCTAGCGGGCGGGTTCGTGGAGCAGTTCTTC	CASSPLAGGFVEQFF
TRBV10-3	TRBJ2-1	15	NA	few	TGTGCCATCAGTGAGTCGGGGACCGGCTACAATGAGCAGTTCTTC	CAISESGTGYNEQFF
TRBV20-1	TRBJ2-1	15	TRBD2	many	TGCAGTGCTAGAGATTCGGGACTAGATACAACTGAGCAGTTCTTC	CSARDSGLDTTEQFF
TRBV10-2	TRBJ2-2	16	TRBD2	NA	TGCGCCAGCAGAGCGGGAGGGCCCATAAACACCGGGGAGCTGTTTTTT	CASRAGGPINTGELFF
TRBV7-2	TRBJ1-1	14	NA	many	TGTGCCAGCAGCTATACCCTAGTGAACACTGAAGCTTTCTTT	CASSYTLVNTEAFF
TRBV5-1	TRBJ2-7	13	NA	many	TGCGCCAGCAGCGCCCCGGGGTCCTACGAGCAGTACTTC	CASSAPGSYEQYF
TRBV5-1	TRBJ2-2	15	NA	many	TGCGCCAGCAGCCAGGACGGACTGAACACCGGGGAGCTGTTTTTT	CASSQDGLNTGELFF
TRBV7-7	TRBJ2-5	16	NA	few	TGTGCCAGCAGCTTAGCGCGAGCAGGGCCTCAAGAGACCCAGTACTTC	CASSLARAGPQETQYF
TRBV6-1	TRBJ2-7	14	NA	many	TGTGCCAGCAGTAAAGCCGGACTTTCCTACGAGCAGTACTTC	CASSKAGLSYEQYF
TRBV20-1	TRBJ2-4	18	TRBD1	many	TGCAGTGCTAGCGGGCCCAGGGGGCCCGGAGTAGCCAAAAACATTCAGTACTTC	CSASGPRGPGVAKNIQYF
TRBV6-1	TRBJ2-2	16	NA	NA	TGTGCCAGCAGGATACGTCCCGGTGATAACACCGGGGAGCTGTTTTTT	CASRIRPGDNTGELFF
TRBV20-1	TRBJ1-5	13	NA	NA	TGCAGTGCTAGCAGGGAGGGTAATCAGCCCCAGCATTTT	CSASREGNQPQHF
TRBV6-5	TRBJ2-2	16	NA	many	TGTGCCAGCAGTTACTCGGAACTACTCCCGGCCGGGGAGCTGTTTTTT	CASSYSELLPAGELFF
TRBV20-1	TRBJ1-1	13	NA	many	TGCAGTGCTCCCTCGCGAGAAAGGATAGAAGCTTTCTTT	CSAPSRERIEAFF
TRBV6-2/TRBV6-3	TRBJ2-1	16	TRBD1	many	TGTGCCAGCAGTTACTTGGCTGAGGGACAGTACAATGAGCAGTTCTTC	CASSYLAEGQYNEQFF
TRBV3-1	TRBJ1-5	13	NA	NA	TGTGCCAGCAGCCAATATAATTATCAGCCCCAGCATTTT	CASSQYNYQPQHF
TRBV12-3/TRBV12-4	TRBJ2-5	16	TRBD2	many	TGTGCCAGCAGCCCCGGACTAGCGGTGACGGGAGAGACCCAGTACTTC	CASSPGLAVTGETQYF
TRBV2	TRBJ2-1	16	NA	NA	TGTGCCAGCACCGGCGGGCAGACACCTACCTACAATGAGCAGTTCTTC	CASTGGQTPTYNEQFF
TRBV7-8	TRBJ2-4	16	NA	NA	TGTGCCAGCAGCCTTGGACTTTATCTAGCCAAAAACATTCAGTACTTC	CASSLGLYLAKNIQYF
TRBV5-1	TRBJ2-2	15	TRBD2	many	TGCGCCAGCAGCTTGACTAGCGGGAGTACTGGGGAGCTGTTTTTT	CASSLTSGSTGELFF
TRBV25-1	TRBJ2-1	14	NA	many	TGTGCCAGCAGTGAAAGGGGGTCCTACAATGAGCAGTTCTTC	CASSERGSYNEQFF
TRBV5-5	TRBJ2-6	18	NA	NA	TGTGCCAGCAGCTTGGAGGCGGGCTCGACCTCTGGGGCCAACGTCCTGACTTTC	CASSLEAGSTSGANVLTF
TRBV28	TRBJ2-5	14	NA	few	TGTGCCAGCAGTTTAGTTGTCAGCCAAGAGACCCAGTACTTC	CASSLVVSQETQYF
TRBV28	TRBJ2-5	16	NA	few	TGTGCCAGCAGTTCCCCAGGACAGCCCGAGGGACAGACCCAGTACTTC	CASSSPGQPEGQTQYF
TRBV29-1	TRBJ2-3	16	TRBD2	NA	TGCAGCGTCCAACCGGGGAGAACTAGCGCCTTGGATACGCAGTATTTT	CSVQPGRTSALDTQYF
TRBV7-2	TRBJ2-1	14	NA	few	TGTGCCAGCAGCCTTGGGGCCTTTTGGAATGAGCAGTTCTTC	CASSLGAFWNEQFF
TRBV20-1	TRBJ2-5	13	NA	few	TGCAGTGCTAGGTCTGCGGTAAAAGAGACCCAGTACTTC	CSARSAVKETQYF
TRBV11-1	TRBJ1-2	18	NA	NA	TGTGCCAGCAAAGATGTCACCCAAGACCCGTCGCTACTCTATGGCTACACCTTC	CASKDVTQDPSLLYGYTF
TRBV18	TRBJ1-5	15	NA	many	TGTGCCAGCTCAGCAGCCGGGACAAACTCCCTGCCCCAGCATTTT	CASSAAGTNSLPQHF
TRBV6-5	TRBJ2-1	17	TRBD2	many	TGTGCCAGCAGTTACTTCAGGACTAGCGGGACCCACAATGAGCAGTTCTTC	CASSYFRTSGTHNEQFF
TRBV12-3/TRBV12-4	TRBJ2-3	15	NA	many	TGTGCCAGCAGTTCCGAAGCAGTCGTCACAGATACGCAGTATTTT	CASSSEAVVTDTQYF
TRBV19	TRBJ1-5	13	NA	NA	TGTGCCAGTAGTATCAGAGGGAGTCAGCCCCAGCATTTT	CASSIRGSQPQHF
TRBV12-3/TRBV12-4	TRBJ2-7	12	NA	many	TGTGCCAGCAGTTGGAGCTCCTACGAGCAGTACTTC	CASSWSSYEQYF
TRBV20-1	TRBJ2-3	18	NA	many	TGCAGTGCTAGAGATTACTTTCGGACCCAACCTTCGGCAGATACGCAGTATTTT	CSARDYFRTQPSADTQYF
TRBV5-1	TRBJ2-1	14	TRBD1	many	TGCGCCAGCAGGGGACAGAGCTCCTACAATGAGCAGTTCTTC	CASRGQSSYNEQFF
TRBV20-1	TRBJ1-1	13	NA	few	TGCAGTGCTACGGGACGGATGAACACTGAAGCTTTCTTT	CSATGRMNTEAFF
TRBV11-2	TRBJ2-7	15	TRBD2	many	TGTGCCAGCAGCTTAGATGGACTAGCAACTAATGAGCAGTACTTC	CASSLDGLATNEQYF
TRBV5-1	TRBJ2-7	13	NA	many	TGCGCCAGCAGCTCTAAGACAGCCTACGAGCAGTACTTC	CASSSKTAYEQYF
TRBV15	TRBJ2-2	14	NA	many	TGTGCCACCAGCAGAGATCCAGGTGGCGGGGAGCTGTTTTTT	CATSRDPGGGELFF
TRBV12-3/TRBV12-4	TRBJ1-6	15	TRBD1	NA	TGTGCCAGCAGAGGACCGGACAGGGACGGGTCACCCCTCCACTTT	CASRGPDRDGSPLHF
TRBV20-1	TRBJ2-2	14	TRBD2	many	TGCAGTGCTATACTAGCGGGAGGGCCCGGGGAGCTGTTTTTT	CSAILAGGPGELFF
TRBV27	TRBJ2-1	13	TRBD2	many	TGTGCCAGCAGTTGGGATAGCGGGAATGAGCAGTTCTTC	CASSWDSGNEQFF